The TCR beta chain under discussion was sequenced for a study of cytomegalovirus exposure and HLA in healthy donors. General study findings and limits: Later analysis demonstrated an association between a missense DCLRE1C variant and TCR beta V- and J-gene trimming.

This clone was picked up a small number of times. What it binds is not known. This CDR3 region has 12 residues. Trimming cost V 5 bases and J 9 bases, with 10 bases left between them. Germline values: CDR1 MNHEY, CDR2 SVGAGI. The PCR had 60 Vbeta and 13 Jbeta primers. Repertoires were generated with immunoSEQ multiplex PCR, while TCRdb's copy carries only in-frame clones and drops some. Of 100,000 to 150,000 clones in the sample, around 80% were seen once. Sequencing was carried out using PBMCs. This TCR was sampled from a human donor in good health. This chain connects TRBV6-5 to TRBJ2-2; D is unclear. CDR3 residues: CASSRTLRELFF. The CDR3 DNA reads as TGTGCCAGCAGTCGTACTCTCCGGGAGCTGTTTTTT.